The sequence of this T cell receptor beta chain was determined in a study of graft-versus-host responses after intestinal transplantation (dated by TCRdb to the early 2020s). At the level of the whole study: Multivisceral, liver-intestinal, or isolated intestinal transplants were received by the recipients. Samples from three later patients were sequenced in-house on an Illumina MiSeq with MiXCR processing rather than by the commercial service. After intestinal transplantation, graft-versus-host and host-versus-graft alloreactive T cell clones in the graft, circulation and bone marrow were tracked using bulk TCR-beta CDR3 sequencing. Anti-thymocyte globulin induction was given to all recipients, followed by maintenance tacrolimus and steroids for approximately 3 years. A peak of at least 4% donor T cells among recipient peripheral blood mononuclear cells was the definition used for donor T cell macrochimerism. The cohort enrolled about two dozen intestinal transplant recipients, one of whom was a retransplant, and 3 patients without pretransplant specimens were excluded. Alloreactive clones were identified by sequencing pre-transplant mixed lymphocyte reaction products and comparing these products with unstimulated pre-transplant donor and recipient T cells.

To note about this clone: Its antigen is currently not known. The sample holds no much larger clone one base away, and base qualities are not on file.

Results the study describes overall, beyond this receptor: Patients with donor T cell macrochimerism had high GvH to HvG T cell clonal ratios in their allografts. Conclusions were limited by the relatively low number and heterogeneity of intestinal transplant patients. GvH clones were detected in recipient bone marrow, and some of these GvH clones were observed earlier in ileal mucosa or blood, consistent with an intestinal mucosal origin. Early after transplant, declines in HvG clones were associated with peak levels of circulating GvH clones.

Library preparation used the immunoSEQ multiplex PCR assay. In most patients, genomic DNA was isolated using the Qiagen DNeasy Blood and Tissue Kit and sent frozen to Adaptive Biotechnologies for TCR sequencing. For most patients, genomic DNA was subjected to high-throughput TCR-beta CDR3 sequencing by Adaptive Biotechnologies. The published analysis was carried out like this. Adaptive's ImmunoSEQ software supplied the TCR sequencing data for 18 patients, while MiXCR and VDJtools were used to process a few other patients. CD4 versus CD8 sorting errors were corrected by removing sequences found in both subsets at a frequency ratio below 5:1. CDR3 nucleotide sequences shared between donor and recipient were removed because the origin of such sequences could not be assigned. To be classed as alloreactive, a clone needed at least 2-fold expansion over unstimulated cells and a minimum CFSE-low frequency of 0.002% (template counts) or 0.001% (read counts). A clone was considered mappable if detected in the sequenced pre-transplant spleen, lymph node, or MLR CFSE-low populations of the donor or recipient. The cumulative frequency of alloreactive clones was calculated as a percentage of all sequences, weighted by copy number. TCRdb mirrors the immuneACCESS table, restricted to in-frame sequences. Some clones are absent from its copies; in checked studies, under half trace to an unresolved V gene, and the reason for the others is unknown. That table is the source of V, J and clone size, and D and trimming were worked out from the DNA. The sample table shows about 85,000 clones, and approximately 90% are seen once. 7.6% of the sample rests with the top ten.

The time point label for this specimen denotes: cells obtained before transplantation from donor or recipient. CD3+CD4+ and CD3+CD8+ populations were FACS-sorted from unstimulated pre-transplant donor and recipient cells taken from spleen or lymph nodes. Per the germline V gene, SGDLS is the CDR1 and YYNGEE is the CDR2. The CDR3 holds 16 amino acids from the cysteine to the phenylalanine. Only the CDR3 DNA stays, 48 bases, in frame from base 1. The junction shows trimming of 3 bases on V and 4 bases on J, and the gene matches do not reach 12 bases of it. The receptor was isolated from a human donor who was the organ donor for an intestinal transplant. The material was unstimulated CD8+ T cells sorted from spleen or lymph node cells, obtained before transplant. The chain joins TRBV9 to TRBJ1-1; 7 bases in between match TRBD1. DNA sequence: TGTGCCAGCAGCGCTCCAGGCGGCCAGGGGGGCACTGAAGCTTTCTTT. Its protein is CASSAPGGQGGTEAFF.